This record looks at one T cell receptor (beta chain) sequence and its context. Its antigen is currently unknown. The donors were part of the validation cohort of 100 to 150 subjects. That cohort was separate from the first cohort, which comprised about 730 subjects. These data belong to a study of cytomegalovirus exposure and HLA in healthy donors. Study-wide results and limits: In the roughly 120 validation repertoires, a later analysis found that first-cohort TCR clusters tended to co-occur. Investigators reported some 150 TCR beta chains as tied to cytomegalovirus.

Assay used: immunoSEQ multiplex PCR; TCRdb lists only in-frame clones, some missing. The sample lists hundreds of thousands of clones, 88% occurring once. The CDR3 runs to 14 residues. V was shortened by 4 bases and J by 3 bases, with 14 bases between the two germline ends. Germline CDR1 is SGHNT and CDR2 is YYREEE (reference sequence). V is TRBV5-4 and J is TRBJ2-7; the D gene is possibly TRBD2 (6 bases). The sequence came from a woman between 18 and 30 years old in good health and CMV-seronegative. Specimen: PBMCs. CDR3 nucleotides: TGTGCCAGCAGCCTACGGGAGAGCTTCTACGAGCAGTACTTC. Translated, it gives CASSLRESFYEQYF.